The TCR beta chain described here comes from a study of cytomegalovirus exposure and HLA in healthy donors. With regard to this clone: The antigen is not known.

PCR amplification relied on 60 Vbeta primers (plus 13 Jbeta primers). Sequencing was performed with immunoSEQ multiplex PCR; in TCRdb, only in-frame clones are kept and a portion is missing. The sample carries fewer than 200,000 clones, 82% recorded once. Study-wide findings and caveats: Excluded: some indistinguishable V segments such as TRBV6-2 and TRBV6-3.

Though probably carrying unrecorded immune exposures, donors were nominally healthy at sampling. V dropped 6 bases and J dropped 10 bases, with 12 bases sitting between them. The CDR3 spans 11 residues. Per germline, CDR1 MNHNY and CDR2 SVGAGI (reference sequence). V gene TRBV6-6 combines with J gene TRBJ1-1, with D tentatively TRBD1 (5 bases). Sample: PBMCs. The source of this sequence is a male donor in good health and CMV-seronegative. For the CDR3, the DNA is TGTGCCAGCAGGGACGGAGGGGTAGCTTTCTTT. This codes for CASRDGGVAFF.